This TCR beta chain was obtained from a study of T cells in tumors after PD-1 blockade. Overall study context: Prior checkpoint blockade, systemic immunosuppressant use, or anti-cancer therapy within 4 weeks excluded patients. Some patients also took daily vismodegib 150 mg during anti-PD-1 treatment. Blood samples averaged roughly 120,000 templates (range roughly 21,000-290,000) and under 40,000 unique clonotypes. Patients received pembrolizumab 200 mg every 3 weeks or cemiplimab 350 mg every 2 weeks.

Only in-frame clones appear in the TCRdb table, and some are missing; sequencing was by immunoSEQ multiplex PCR. The data hold approximately 19,000 clones, with over 70% observed a single time. The sequence came from a human donor with advanced basal cell or squamous cell carcinoma (not recorded which). This specimen consisted of PBMCs, obtained after anti-PD-1 therapy.

CDR3 residues: CASTPSGTEAFF. The DNA for the CDR3 is TGTGCCAGCACCCCTAGCGGCACTGAAGCTTTCTTT. The chain combines TRBV2 with TRBJ1-1; no clear D gene. The germline V and J ends were trimmed by 7 bases and 4 bases, with 10 bases remaining between them. This CDR3 is 12 amino acids long. Germline V gives CDR1 SNHLY, CDR2 FYNNEI.